This T cell receptor beta chain was identified during a study of T cell repertoires in cytomegalovirus infection. The germline V gene encodes CDR1 LNHDA and CDR2 SQIVND (reference sequence). This CDR3 has 13 amino acids. Trimming took 4 bases from V and 1 from J, leaving 7 bases between them. TCRdb processed the reads anew with MiXCR; each CDR3 protein has one entry. The sample includes about 490,000 distinct CDR3 sequences, 16% of them seen just once. This chain connects TRBV19 to TRBJ1-1; unclear D gene. Sequencing input: CD8+ T cells from PBMCs. The receptor was isolated from a human donor in good health (CMV status not recorded). Some clones in this sample may be carry-over from other donors' samples. CDR3 sequence (DNA): TGTGCCAGTAGTAGGTCCTCGAACACTGAAGCTTTCTTT. Translation: CASSRSSNTEAFF.